This T cell receptor (beta chain) was sequenced for a study of CD8+ T cells in alopecia areata (dated by TCRdb to between 2017 and 2018). Regarding the study in general: The treated patients, all with moderate-to-severe alopecia areata, were enrolled in an open-label pilot trial of oral tofacitinib given at 5 to 10 mg twice daily. Scalp clonality was compared among normal scalp (n=4), patchy alopecia areata scalp (n=8), and alopecia totalis/universalis scalp (n=8). Biopsies were taken from tofacitinib-treated patients at baseline and again at 4 and 24 weeks into treatment, and several of those patients also had a later scalp biopsy. TCRbeta CDR3 regions were amplified by immunoSEQ multiplex PCR using 35 Vbeta forward and 13 Jbeta reverse primers. Human TCRbeta sequencing covered scalp tissue and sorted CD4+ and CD8+ peripheral blood T cells from patchy and totalis/universalis alopecia areata patients and healthy controls. The study used high-throughput TCRbeta sequencing to examine T cell clonal expansion in alopecia areata, in both the C3H/HeJ mouse model and human patients. Patients received tofacitinib for 6 to 18 months and were then followed off drug for 6 months to check for delayed response and recurrence. The RNA source kit depended on sample type: the PAXgene miRNA kit for fixed scalp, the miRNeasy kit for PBMCs, and the RNeasy kit for mouse skin.

From the germline V gene (reference sequence), CDR1 is MNHEY and CDR2 is SMNVEV. The CDR3 runs 13 amino acids, cysteine and phenylalanine included. The entry retains the CDR3 DNA only, 39 bases that are in frame from base 1. Trimming removed 8 bases from V and 2 bases from J, leaving 12 bases between the germline ends. The library came from the immunoSEQ multiplex PCR assay. RNA was extracted from all samples and reverse transcribed into cDNA as template for TCR sequencing. SuperScript III was used to make first-strand cDNA, primed with a 2:1 mix of oligo-dT and random hexamers. A synthetic immune receptor repertoire was used to gauge amplification bias, and whatever bias remained was removed computationally. The study's own analysis went as follows. Raw reads were preprocessed to remove errors, and CDR3 was defined by IMGT conventions from the conserved cysteine to phenylalanine. Clonality was calculated as 1 minus Shannon entropy normalized by log2 of the number of productive unique TCRs. Scalp TCRbeta sequences were cross-referenced with sorted blood CD4 and CD8 repertoires so that the CD4 or CD8 identity of scalp clones could be inferred. Not all clones reach the TCRdb copy of this immuneACCESS table, which keeps in-frame sequences only. Checked studies attribute under half of the gap to unresolved V genes and leave the rest unexplained. That table is the source of V, J and clone size, and D and trimming were worked out from the DNA. The sample table contains 150,000 to 190,000 clones; only one count was recorded for around 55% of them. The top ten clonotypes cover approximately 19% of the sample.

Summary of the overall study and its limitations: TCR sequences shared between patients were less clear than in mice, possibly partly because of HLA diversity in the patient population. Compared with normal scalp, lesional scalp, particularly in alopecia totalis/universalis, had higher clonality and more expanded CD8+ clones, which suggests antigenic drive. Unlike mouse skin, where gammadelta T cells dominate, normal human skin contains resident alphabeta T cells that get sequenced too, which complicates analysis of the scalp TCR repertoire.

The time point label of this sample denotes: baseline before oral tofacitinib. From alopecia areata patients, peripheral blood was collected along with lesional scalp punch biopsies. PBMCs were isolated by density centrifugation and stained for CD3, CD4 and CD8, and CD4+ and CD8+ T cells were sorted on a FACSAria. Comments on this clone: Its antigen target is currently unknown. Base qualities are not at hand, and no much larger clone is one base apart.

The V and J genes are TRBV27 and TRBJ1-2; too little of a D gene remains to name it. The source material was CD8+ T cells sorted from blood, sampled at week 0. This clonotype was obtained from a human donor with alopecia areata. CDR3 loop: CASGERYNYGYTF. The nucleotide sequence is given as TGTGCCAGCGGGGAGCGATACAACTATGGCTACACCTTC.